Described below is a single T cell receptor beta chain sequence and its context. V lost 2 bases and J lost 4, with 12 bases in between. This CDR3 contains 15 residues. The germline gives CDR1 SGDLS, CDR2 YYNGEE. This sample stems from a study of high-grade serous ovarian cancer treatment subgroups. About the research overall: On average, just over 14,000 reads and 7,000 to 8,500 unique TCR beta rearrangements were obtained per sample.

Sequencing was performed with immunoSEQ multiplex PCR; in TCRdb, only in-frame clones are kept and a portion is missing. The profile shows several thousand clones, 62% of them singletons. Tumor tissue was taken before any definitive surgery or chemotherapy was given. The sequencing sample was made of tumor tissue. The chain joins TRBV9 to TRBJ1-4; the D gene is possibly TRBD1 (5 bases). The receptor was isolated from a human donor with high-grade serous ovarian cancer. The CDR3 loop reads CASSVESGVNEKLFF. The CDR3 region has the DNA TGTGCCAGCAGCGTGGAGTCGGGGGTTAATGAAAAACTGTTTTTT.